This T cell receptor beta chain was identified during a study of graft-versus-host responses after intestinal transplantation. Study-wide background: Every recipient underwent anti-thymocyte globulin induction, then tacrolimus and steroids for 3 to 4 years.

This CDR3 is 15 amino acids long. Germline-derived CDR1 and CDR2 are LGHNA and YNFKEQ. V was pared by 7 bases and J by 4 bases, with 17 bases between. For this clone: Its target is not known.

Sequenced by immunoSEQ multiplex PCR; TCRdb stores in-frame clones only, minus some. Of under 95,000 clones listed, roughly 80% are singletons. The TCR was taken from a human donor who received an intestinal transplant. The source was unstimulated CD4+ T cells sorted from spleen or lymph node cells, collected before intestinal transplant. The genes are TRBV4-2 and TRBJ1-3; D is perhaps TRBD1 (5 bases). The CDR3: CASTSTGGAGNTIYF. The CDR3 coding sequence is TGTGCCAGCACCTCGACCGGGGGTGCAGGAAACACCATATATTTT.